Given below is one T cell receptor beta chain in context. Its antigen is unknown. No much larger clone is present one base from it, and per-base qualities are unavailable. The sample originates from a study of PD-1 blockade in mismatch repair-deficient tumors (dated by TCRdb to about 2017). A note on the overall study: Between September 2013 and 2016, fewer than 90 consecutive patients with around 11 mismatch repair-deficient cancer types, all previously treated and progressing, were enrolled in the trial. Tumor-associated T cell clones in the peripheral blood of patients responding to PD-1 blockade were tracked using deep sequencing of TCR CDR3 regions.

Inclusive of the bounding cysteine and phenylalanine, the CDR3 is 14 residues long. Only the CDR3 part of the read is kept: 42 bases, read in frame from the first base. CDR1 and CDR2 (SEHNR, FQNEAQ) derive from the germline V gene (reference sequence). Trimmed from V: 5 bases; trimmed from J: 5 bases; junction bases lacking a gene match: 6. Broad study findings and their caveats: Tumor-resident clones, often undetectable in blood before treatment, expanded rapidly after pembrolizumab and then contracted, generally before radiologic responses.

For every enrolled patient, mismatch repair deficiency was confirmed by either polymerase chain reaction or immunohistochemistry. TCR sequencing was performed for three patients who responded to pembrolizumab therapy. The phase II trial prospectively evaluated PD-1 blockade with pembrolizumab in advanced mismatch repair-deficient cancers, independent of tissue of origin. Peripheral blood T cell samples were serially collected before and at multiple times after PD-1 blockade was started. Blood sampling times were reported as weeks after the first pembrolizumab dose. The library was made by the immunoSEQ multiplex PCR assay. The table was pulled from immuneACCESS by TCRdb, which kept in-frame rearrangements only. Such tables lose some clones; where checked, under half of the loss comes from unresolved V genes, and the rest has no known cause. Within this sample are some 70,000 clones, with more than 75% of them counted one time only. The top ten constitute approximately 5% of the sample.

The source of this sequence is an adult with mismatch repair-deficient cancer. The sequenced sample was peripheral blood, obtained 2 weeks after starting pembrolizumab. The chain couples TRBV7-9 to TRBJ1-1; TRBD1 aligns with 9 central bases. For the CDR3, the sequence is CASSGGQGGTEAFF. The nucleotide sequence is TGTGCCAGCAGCGGGGGACAGGGAGGGACTGAAGCTTTCTTT.